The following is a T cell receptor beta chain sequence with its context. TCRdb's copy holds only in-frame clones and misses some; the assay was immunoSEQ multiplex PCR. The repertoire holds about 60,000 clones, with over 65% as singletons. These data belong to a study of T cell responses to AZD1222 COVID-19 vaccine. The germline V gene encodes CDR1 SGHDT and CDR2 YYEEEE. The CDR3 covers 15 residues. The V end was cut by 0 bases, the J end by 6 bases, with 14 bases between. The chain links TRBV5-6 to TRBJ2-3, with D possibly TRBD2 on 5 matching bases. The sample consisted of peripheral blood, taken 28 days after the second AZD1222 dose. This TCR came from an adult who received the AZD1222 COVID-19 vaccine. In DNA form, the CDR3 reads TGTGCCAGCAGCTTGGTTGTCGGGATCTCGGATACGCAGTATTTT. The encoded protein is CASSLVVGISDTQYF.